The entry that follows covers one T cell receptor (beta chain) sequence. The antigen is not known. This may arise from a read error, as a much more abundant clone is one base away. TCRbeta libraries were built with three rounds of nested PCR, modified from ARM-PCR. TCRdb re-called the multiplex PCR reads with MiXCR, one entry per CDR3 protein. The profile covers about 43,000 distinct CDR3 sequences, with about three fifths appearing a single time and 45% taken by the ten largest. RNA was extracted from bulk tissue without any cell sorting. This non-tumor lung sample came from over 3 cm beyond the tumor edge. The data were obtained in a study of tumor and adjacent non-tumor tissue in lung cancer. Study-wide findings and caveats: Tumor tissue had significantly higher TCR diversity than normal lung.

Material: distant non-tumor lung tissue. The receptor comes from a man over 45 with non-small cell lung cancer.

The CDR3 sequence: CASRDRPPPWEQYF. DNA for the CDR3: TGTGCCAGCCGGGACCGACCCCCTCCCTGGGAGCAGTACTTC. The rearrangement uses TRBV28 and TRBJ2-7; D may correspond to TRBD1 or TRBD2 (5 bases each). The CDR3 covers 14 residues. V lost 8 bases and J lost 7, with 21 bases in between. The germline CDR1 and CDR2 sequences are MDHEN and SYDVKM.